Each of the 6 T cell receptor beta chains below was sequenced from the same sample in a study of blood T cell repertoires in COVID-19. Assay used: immunoSEQ multiplex PCR; TCRdb lists only in-frame clones, some missing. The sample contains a few hundred thousand clones, 70% to 90% of which appear only once. The specimen sequenced was PBMCs or T cells enriched from blood (not recorded which). The origin of the receptors is a man aged 25 to 45 who had recovered from COVID-19.

Details on this clone: At one end, the junction sequence differs from germline, possibly due to a read error. V is TRBV3-1 (or the pseudogene TRBV3-2) and J is TRBJ1-1, with 11 nucleotides matching TRBD1. This CDR3 is 17 amino acids long. Germline V gene sequence: CDR1 LGHDT, CDR2 YNNKEL (reference sequence). The CDR3 loop is CASSQGPGQGGGTEAFF. CDR3 bases: TGTGCCAGCAGTCAAGGGCCGGGACAGGGGGGTGGTACTGAAGCTTTCTTT.

This sequence joins TRBV9 and TRBJ2-5; 11 bases match TRBD1. The germline V gene encodes CDR1 SGDLS and CDR2 YYNGEE. The CDR3 sequence is 16 residues long. J gave up 5 bases and V 3 bases, and 9 bases lay outside the gene matches. The CDR3 DNA reads as TGTGCCAGCAGCGCAATCGGACAGGGGGCCGGGGAGACCCAGTACTTC. It is translated as CASSAIGQGAGETQYF.

The rearrangement links TRBV5-4 to TRBJ2-5, with D tentatively TRBD2 (5 bases). Looked up from germline, CDR1 is SGHNT and CDR2 is YYREEE (reference sequence). The CDR3 has 15 amino acids. Between the trimmed V and J ends, which lost 1 base and 5 bases, there was a span of 15 bases. CDR3 sequence (DNA): TGTGCCAGCAGCTTGCAGGCGGCAGCGGAGGAGACCCAGTACTTC. This encodes CASSLQAAAEETQYF.

The J gene is TRBJ2-7, the V gene TRBV9, with 10 bases that match TRBD1. From germline, CDR1 is SGDLS and CDR2 YYNGEE. This CDR3 spans 15 amino acids. The J segment lost 5 bases and the V segment lost 3 bases, leaving 8 bases of the junction unmatched. CDR3 protein: CASSAAGTGANEQYF. The CDR3 region has the DNA TGTGCCAGCAGCGCCGCCGGGACAGGGGCAAACGAGCAGTACTTC.

This rearrangement joins TRBV6-5 to TRBJ2-5; D is perhaps TRBD2 (5 bases). Trimming cost V 2 bases and J 3 bases, with 7 bases left between them. The length of the CDR3 is 13 residues. Germline CDR1 reads MNHEY; CDR2 reads SVGAGI. The CDR3 DNA reads TGTGCCAGCAGTTACCCGGGGAAAGAGACCCAGTACTTC. Encoded protein: CASSYPGKETQYF.

This chain uses TRBV4-1 with TRBJ1-5; D gene unclear. The CDR3 length is 13 residues. The V gene's germline CDR1 is MGHRA and CDR2 YSYEKL. Trimming removed 4 bases at V and 5 bases at J, with 9 bases between. CDR3 in amino acids: CASSRLEDQPQHF. CDR3 in DNA: TGCGCCAGCAGCCGACTCGAGGATCAGCCCCAGCATTTT.